This T cell receptor (beta chain) is from a study of CD8+CD57+ T cells in acquired aplastic anemia. The CDR3 contains 16 residues. Germline CDR1 LNHDA, CDR2 SQIVND (reference sequence). V lost 3 bases to trimming and J lost 5 bases; unmatched junction nucleotides: 11. The authors sequenced patients whose flow cytometry had shown CD8+CD57+ cell expansion. CDR3 and TCR beta VDJ profiling relied on a genomic DNA template. TCRdb called the reads again in MiXCR, with one record for every CDR3 protein. The repertoire holds fewer than 200,000 distinct CDR3 sequences, with about 44% as singletons. In the case of this clonotype: Antigen: not known.

Whole-study results and caveats: Comparison of patients with controls identified twenty-nine shared CD8+ CDR3 sequences.

V and J are TRBV19 and TRBJ1-1; 8 bases fit TRBD1. This sequence was found in a human donor with aplastic anemia. Sequenced: sorted CD4+, CD8+, or CD8+CD57+ T cells (not recorded which) from PBMCs. This CDR3 reads CASSIGRTGRGTEAFF. The CDR3, as DNA: TGTGCCAGTAGTATCGGTCGGACAGGGAGAGGGACTGAAGCTTTCTTT.